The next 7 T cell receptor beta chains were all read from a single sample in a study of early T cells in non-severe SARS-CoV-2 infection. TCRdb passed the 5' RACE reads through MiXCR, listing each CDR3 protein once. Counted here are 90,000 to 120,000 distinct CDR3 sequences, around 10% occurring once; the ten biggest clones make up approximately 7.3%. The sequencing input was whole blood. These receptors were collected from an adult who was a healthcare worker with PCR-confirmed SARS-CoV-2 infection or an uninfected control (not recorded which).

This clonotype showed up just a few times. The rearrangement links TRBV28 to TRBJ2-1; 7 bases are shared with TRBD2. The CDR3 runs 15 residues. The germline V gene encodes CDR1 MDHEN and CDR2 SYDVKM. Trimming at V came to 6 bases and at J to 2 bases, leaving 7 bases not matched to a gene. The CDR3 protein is CASRPTSDPYNEQFF. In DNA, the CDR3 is TGTGCCAGCAGACCTACTAGCGACCCCTACAATGAGCAGTTCTTC.

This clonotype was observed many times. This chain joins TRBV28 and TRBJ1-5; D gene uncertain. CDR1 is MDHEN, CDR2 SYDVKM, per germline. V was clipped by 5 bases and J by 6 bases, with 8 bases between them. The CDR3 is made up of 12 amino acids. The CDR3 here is CASSGVGQPQHF. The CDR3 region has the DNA TGTGCCAGCAGTGGAGTGGGTCAGCCCCAGCATTTT.

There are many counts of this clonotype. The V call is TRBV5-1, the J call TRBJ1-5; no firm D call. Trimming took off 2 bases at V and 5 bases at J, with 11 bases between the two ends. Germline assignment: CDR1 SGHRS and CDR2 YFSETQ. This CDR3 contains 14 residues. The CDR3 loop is CASSFDGIDQPQHF. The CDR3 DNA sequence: TGCGCCAGCAGCTTCGACGGGATCGATCAGCCCCAGCATTTT.

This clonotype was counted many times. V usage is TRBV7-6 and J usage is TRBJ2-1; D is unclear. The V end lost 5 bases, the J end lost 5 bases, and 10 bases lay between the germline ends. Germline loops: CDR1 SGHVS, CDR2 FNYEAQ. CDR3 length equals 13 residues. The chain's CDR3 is CASSHQKDNEQFF. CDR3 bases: TGTGCCAGCAGCCACCAGAAAGACAATGAGCAGTTCTTC. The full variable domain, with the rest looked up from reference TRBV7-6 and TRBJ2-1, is GAGVSQSPRYKVTKRGQDVALRCDPISGHVSLYWYRQALGQGPEFLTYFNYEAQQDKSGLPNDRFSAERPEGSISTLTIQRTEQRDSAMYRCASSHQKDNEQFFGPGTRLTVL.

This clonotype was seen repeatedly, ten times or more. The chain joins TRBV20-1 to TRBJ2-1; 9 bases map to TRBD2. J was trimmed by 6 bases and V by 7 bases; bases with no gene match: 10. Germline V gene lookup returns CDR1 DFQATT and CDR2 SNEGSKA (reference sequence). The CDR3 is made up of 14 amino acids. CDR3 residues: CSGGEAGGPNEQFF. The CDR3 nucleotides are TGCAGTGGAGGGGAGGCGGGAGGGCCCAATGAGCAGTTCTTC.

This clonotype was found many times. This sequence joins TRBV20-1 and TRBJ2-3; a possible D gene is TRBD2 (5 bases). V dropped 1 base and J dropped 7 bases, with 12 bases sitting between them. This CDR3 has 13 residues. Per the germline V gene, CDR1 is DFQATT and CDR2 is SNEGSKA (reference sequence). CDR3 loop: CSARGGSAYTQYF. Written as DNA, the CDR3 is TGCAGTGCTAGAGGAGGGAGCGCGTATACGCAGTATTTT.

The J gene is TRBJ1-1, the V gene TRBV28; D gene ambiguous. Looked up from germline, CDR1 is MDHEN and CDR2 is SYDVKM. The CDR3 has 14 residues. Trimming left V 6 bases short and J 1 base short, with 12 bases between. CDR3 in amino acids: CASSLSRQNTEAFF. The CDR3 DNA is TGTGCCAGCAGCCTCAGCCGACAGAACACTGAAGCTTTCTTT.